The TCR beta chain described here comes from a study of PD-1 blockade in classical Hodgkin lymphoma. Sequencing used immunoSEQ multiplex PCR; TCRdb keeps in-frame clones, though not all of them. The repertoire holds roughly 100,000 clones, with around nine tenths as singletons. The germline CDR1 and CDR2 sequences are SGDLS and YYNGEE. V was cut by 0 bases and J by 10 bases, with 17 bases left in between. This CDR3 spans 14 amino acids. Time point meaning: cycle 4 day 1 (C4D1), after six to seven weeks of nivolumab. Brentuximab vedotin exposure varied, and every patient relapsed after autologous stem cell transplantation.

The starting material was peripheral blood mononuclear cells (PBMCs), obtained before the fourth cycle of nivolumab. The TCR sequence derives from a human donor with classical Hodgkin lymphoma. The V call is TRBV9, the J call TRBJ2-7, with D tentatively TRBD1 (6 bases). The CDR3 loop is CASSVDRTPGHQYF. The CDR3, as DNA: TGTGCCAGCAGCGTAGATCGAACCCCGGGACACCAGTACTTC. The variable domain in full, with the rest retrieved from reference TRBV9 and TRBJ2-7, is DSGVTQTPKHLITATGQRVTLRCSPRSGDLSVYWYQQSLDQGLQFLIQYYNGEERAKGNILERFSAQQFPDLHSELNLSSLELGDSALYFCASSVDRTPGHQYFGPGTRLTVT.